This T cell receptor (beta chain) comes out of a study of human T cells and chemical hapten exposure. Regarding time point: patch test 2, 6 weeks after DPC sensitization. Treatment defined: therapeutic diphenylcyclopropenone sensitization with weekly scalp DPC. The study drew its donors from alopecia patients who were 18 to 70 years old and suitable for DPC. TCRdb re-called the RACE reads through MiXCR, storing one row per CDR3 protein. The table includes about 350,000 distinct CDR3 sequences, under 6.5% detected once. This clonotype was detected a few times. Its target is not known. The CDR3 sequence is 15 residues long. V dropped 4 bases and J dropped 1 base, with 14 bases sitting between them. Germline V gives CDR1 SNHLY, CDR2 FYNNEI. Study-level points and caveats: PT1 expanded TCR numbers rose with patch test score.

This material consisted of whole blood, taken in connection with sensitization to the hapten diphenylcyclopropenone (DPC). The receptor was derived from a young woman with alopecia areata. Some clones in this sample may be carry-over from other donors' samples. This chain joins TRBV2 and TRBJ2-7; D remains unclear. CDR3 region: CASSVDVRGSYEQYF. CDR3 sequence (DNA): TGTGCCAGCAGTGTAGACGTCCGTGGGTCCTACGAGCAGTACTTC.